This is a list of T cell receptor beta chains from one sample in a study of shared clonotypes between healthy human individuals. This table comes from immunoSEQ multiplex PCR, and its TCRdb copy is limited to in-frame clones, with some not included. The sample carries about 2.4 million clones, approximately 93% recorded once. Sequencing used naive CD4+ T cells from PBMCs. All receptors come from a man between 18 and 29 years old in good health. Some clones in this sample may be carry-over from other donors' samples. Both conserved end residues are trimmed from each CDR3. Size values are once, few and many counts, or a class for expanded clones, and some rows have none.

V gene: TRBV19; clone size: NA; CDR3 protein: ASSSVEVMNTEAF
V gene: TRBV28; clone size: NA; CDR3 protein: ASSPAGGLYNEQF
V gene: TRBV9; clone size: NA; CDR3 protein: ASSVERTDTQY
V gene: TRBV7-2; clone size: once; CDR3 protein: ASPSRGLSSYNEQF
V gene: TRBV27; clone size: NA; CDR3 protein: ASSLILGGGGTEAF
V gene: TRBV28; clone size: few; CDR3 protein: ASSLSQGTYEQY
V gene: TRBV4-1; clone size: few; CDR3 protein: ASSQSAYGYT
V gene: TRBV6-1; clone size: NA; CDR3 protein: ASSDRRGLETQY
V gene: TRBV12-5; clone size: NA; CDR3 protein: ASGSEDRRGYT
V gene: TRBV12-5; clone size: NA; CDR3 protein: ASGLVLGTGDEETQY